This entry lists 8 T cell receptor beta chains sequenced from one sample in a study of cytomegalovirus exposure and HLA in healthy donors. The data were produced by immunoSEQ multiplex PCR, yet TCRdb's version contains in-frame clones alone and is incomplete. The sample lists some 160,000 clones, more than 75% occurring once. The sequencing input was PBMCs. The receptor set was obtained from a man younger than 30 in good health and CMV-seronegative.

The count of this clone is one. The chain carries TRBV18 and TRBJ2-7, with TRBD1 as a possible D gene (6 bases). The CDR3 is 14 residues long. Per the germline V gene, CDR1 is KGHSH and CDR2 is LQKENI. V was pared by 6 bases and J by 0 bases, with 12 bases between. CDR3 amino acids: CASSLKDSSYEQYF. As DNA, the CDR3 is TGTGCCAGCTCCCTTAAGGACAGCTCCTACGAGCAGTACTTC.

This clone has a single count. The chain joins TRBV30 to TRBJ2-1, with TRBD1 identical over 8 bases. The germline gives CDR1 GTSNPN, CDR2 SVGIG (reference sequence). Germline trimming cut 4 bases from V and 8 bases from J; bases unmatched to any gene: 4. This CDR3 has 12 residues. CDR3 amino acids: CAWTGGTHEQFF. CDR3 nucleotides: TGTGCCTGGACAGGGGGCACGCATGAGCAGTTCTTC.

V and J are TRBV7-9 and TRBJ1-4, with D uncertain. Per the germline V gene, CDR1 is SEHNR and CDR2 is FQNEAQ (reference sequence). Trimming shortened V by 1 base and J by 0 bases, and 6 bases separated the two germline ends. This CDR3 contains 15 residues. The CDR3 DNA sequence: TGTGCCAGCAGCTTAGTCCTTGCAACTAATGAAAAACTGTTTTTT. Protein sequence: CASSLVLATNEKLFF. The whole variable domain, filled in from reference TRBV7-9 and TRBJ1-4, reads DTGVSQNPRHKITKRGQNVTFRCDPISEHNRLYWYRQTLGQGPEFLTYFQNEAQLEKSRLLSDRFSAERPKGSFSTLEIQRTEQGDSAMYLCASSLVLATNEKLFFGSGTQLSVL.

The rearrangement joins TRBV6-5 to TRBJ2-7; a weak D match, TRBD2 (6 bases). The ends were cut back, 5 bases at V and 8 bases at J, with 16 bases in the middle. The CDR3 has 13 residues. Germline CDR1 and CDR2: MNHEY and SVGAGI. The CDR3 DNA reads TGTGCCAGCAGTCAAGGGACTGCGGGGAAGCAGTACGTC. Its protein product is CASSQGTAGKQYV.

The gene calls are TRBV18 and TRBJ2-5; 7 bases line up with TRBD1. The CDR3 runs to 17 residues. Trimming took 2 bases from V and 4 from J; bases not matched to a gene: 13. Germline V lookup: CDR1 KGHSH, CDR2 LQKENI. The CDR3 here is CASSPRGYGTELETQYF. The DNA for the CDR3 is TGTGCCAGCTCACCAAGGGGCTACGGGACAGAGTTAGAGACCCAGTACTTC.

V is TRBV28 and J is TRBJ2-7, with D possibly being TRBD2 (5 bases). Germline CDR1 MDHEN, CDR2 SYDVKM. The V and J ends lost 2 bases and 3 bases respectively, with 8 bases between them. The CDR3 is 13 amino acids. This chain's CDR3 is CASSLDRGYEQYF. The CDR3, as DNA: TGTGCCAGCAGTTTAGACCGGGGCTACGAGCAGTACTTC.

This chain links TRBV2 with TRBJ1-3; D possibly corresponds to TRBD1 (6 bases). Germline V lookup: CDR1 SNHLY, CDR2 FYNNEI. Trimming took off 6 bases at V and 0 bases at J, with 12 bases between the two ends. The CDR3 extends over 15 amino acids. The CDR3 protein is CASSPQGPSGNTIYF. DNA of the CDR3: TGTGCCAGCAGCCCACAGGGCCCCTCTGGAAACACCATATATTTT.

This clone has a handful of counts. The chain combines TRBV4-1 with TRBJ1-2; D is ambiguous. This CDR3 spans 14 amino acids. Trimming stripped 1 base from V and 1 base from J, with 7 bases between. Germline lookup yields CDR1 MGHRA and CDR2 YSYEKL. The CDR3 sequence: CASSQVLGNYGYTF. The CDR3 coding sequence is TGCGCCAGCAGCCAAGTCCTCGGTAACTATGGCTACACCTTC.